This T cell receptor beta chain was documented in a study of blood T cell repertoires in COVID-19. This CDR3 has 16 amino acids. Per germline, CDR1 SGHNT and CDR2 YYREEE (reference sequence). Trimming cost V 4 bases and J 6 bases, with 20 bases left between them. Method: immunoSEQ multiplex PCR; TCRdb's copy keeps in-frame clones and lacks some. This table has 30,000 to 35,000 clones, around 88% appearing once. The TCR was taken from a woman in her seventies with active COVID-19. Material for sequencing was peripheral blood. V is TRBV5-4 and J is TRBJ2-1, with a tentative D call TRBD1 (6 bases). CDR3 DNA: TGTGCCAGCAGCCCCCCTCGGCAGGGGACCAGCAATGAGCAGTTCTTC. It is translated as CASSPPRQGTSNEQFF.